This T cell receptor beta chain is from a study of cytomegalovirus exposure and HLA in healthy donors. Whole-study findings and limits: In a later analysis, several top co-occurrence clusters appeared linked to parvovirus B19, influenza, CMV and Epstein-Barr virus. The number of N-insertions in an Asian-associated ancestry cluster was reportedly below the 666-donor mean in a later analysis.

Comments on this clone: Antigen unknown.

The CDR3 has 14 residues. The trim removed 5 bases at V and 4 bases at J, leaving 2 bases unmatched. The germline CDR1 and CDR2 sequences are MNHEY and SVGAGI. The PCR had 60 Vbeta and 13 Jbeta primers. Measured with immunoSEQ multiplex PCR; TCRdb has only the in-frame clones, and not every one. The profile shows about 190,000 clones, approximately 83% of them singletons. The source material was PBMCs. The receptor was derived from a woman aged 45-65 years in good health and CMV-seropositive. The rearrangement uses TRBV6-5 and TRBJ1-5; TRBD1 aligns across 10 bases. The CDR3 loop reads CASSGTGVNQPQHF. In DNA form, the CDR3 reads TGTGCCAGCAGTGGGACAGGGGTGAATCAGCCCCAGCATTTT.